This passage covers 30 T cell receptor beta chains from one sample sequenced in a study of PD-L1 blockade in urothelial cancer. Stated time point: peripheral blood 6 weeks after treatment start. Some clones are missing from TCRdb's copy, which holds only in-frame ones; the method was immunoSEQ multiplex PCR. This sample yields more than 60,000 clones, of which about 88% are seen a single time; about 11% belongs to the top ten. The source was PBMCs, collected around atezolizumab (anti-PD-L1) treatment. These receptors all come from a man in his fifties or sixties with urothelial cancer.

CDR3 residues: CASSLTGVSTDTQYF. For the CDR3, the DNA is TGTGCCAGCAGCCTAACAGGGGTCAGCACAGATACGCAGTATTTT. The chain is built from TRBV7-6 and TRBJ2-3; 7 bases line up with TRBD1. Per germline, CDR1 SGHVS and CDR2 FNYEAQ. The trim removed 5 bases at V and 0 bases at J, leaving 5 bases unmatched. CDR3 length: 15 residues.

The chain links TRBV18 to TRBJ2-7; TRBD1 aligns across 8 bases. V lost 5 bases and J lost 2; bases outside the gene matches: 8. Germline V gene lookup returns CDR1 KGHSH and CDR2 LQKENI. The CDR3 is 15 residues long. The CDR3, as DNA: TGTGCCAGCTCAGTAGCCGGGACAGGACCCTACGAGCAGTACTTC. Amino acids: CASSVAGTGPYEQYF.

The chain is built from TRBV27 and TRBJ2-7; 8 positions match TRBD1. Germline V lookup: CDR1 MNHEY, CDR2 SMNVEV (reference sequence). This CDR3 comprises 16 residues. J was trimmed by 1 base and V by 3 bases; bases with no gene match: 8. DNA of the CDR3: TGTGCCAGCAGTTTGACCGGGACAGGATATTCCTACGAGCAGTACTTC. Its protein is CASSLTGTGYSYEQYF.

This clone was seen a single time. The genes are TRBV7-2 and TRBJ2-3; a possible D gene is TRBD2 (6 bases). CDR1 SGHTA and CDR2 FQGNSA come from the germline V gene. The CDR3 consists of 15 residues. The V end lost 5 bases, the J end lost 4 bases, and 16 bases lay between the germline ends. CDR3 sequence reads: CASSTGVRGPDTQYF. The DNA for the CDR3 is TGTGCCAGCAGCACGGGGGTTCGTGGCCCAGATACGCAGTATTTT.

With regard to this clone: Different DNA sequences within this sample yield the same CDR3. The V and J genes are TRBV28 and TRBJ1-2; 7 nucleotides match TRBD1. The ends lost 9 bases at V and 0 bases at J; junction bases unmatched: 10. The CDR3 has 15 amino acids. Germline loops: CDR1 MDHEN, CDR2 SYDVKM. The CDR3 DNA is TGTGCCAGTCAATCCGGGACAGCGTCTAACTATGGCTACACCTTC. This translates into CASQSGTASNYGYTF.

The CDR3 here is CASSKTGITEAFF. DNA for the CDR3: TGTGCCAGCAGCAAGACAGGGATCACTGAAGCTTTCTTT. The chain carries TRBV9 and TRBJ1-1; TRBD1 agrees at 7 bases. The J segment lost 4 bases and the V segment lost 4 bases, leaving 4 bases of the junction unmatched. The CDR3 covers 13 residues. Germline CDR1 SGDLS, CDR2 YYNGEE.

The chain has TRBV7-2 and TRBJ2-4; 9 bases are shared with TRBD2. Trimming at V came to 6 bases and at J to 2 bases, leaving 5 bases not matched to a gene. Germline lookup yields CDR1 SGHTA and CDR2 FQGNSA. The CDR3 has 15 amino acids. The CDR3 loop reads CASRSSGTSKNIQYF. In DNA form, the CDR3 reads TGTGCCAGCAGATCTAGCGGGACCTCCAAAAACATTCAGTACTTC.

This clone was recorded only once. The CDR3 protein is CASKDRASNTGELFF. In nucleotides, the CDR3 is TGTGCCAGCAAAGACAGAGCCTCGAACACCGGGGAGCTGTTTTTT. The chain joins TRBV6-4 to TRBJ2-2; the D gene is possibly TRBD1 (5 bases). Trimming left V 7 bases short and J 0 bases short, with 12 bases between. From germline, CDR1 is MRHNA and CDR2 SNTAGT. The CDR3 sequence is 15 residues long.

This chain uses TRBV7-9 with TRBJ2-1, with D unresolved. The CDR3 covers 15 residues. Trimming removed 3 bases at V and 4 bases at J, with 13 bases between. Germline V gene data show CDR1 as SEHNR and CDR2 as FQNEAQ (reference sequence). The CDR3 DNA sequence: TGTGCCAGCAGCTTCACCCCTCAACAATACAATGAGCAGTTCTTC. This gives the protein CASSFTPQQYNEQFF.

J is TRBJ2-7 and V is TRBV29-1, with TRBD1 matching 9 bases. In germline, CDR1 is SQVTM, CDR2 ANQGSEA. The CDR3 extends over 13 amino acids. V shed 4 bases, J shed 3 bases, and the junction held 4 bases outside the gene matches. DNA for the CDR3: TGCAGCGTTGCCGGGACAGGGAACTACGAGCAGTACTTC. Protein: CSVAGTGNYEQYF.

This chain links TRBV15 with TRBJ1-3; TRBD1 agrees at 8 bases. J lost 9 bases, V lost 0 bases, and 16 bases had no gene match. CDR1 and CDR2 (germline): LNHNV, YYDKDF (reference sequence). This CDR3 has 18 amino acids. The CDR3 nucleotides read TGTGCCACCAGCAGAGATCTGGCAGGGACAGGCGACGGCGGCACCATATATTTT. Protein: CATSRDLAGTGDGGTIYF.

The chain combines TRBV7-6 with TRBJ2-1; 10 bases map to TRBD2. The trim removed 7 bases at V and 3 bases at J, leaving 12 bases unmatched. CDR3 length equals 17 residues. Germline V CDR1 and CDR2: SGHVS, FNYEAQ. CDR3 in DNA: TGTGCCAGCACCCCTCCCCGGACTAGCGGAAACTACAATGAGCAGTTCTTC. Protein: CASTPPRTSGNYNEQFF.

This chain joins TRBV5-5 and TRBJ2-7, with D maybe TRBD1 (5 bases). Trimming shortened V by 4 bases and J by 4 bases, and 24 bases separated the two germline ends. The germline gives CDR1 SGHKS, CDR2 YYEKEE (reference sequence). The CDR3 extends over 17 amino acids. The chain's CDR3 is CASSPLGIGALPYEQYF. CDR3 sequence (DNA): TGTGCCAGCAGCCCTCTTGGGATAGGGGCCTTACCATACGAGCAGTACTTC.

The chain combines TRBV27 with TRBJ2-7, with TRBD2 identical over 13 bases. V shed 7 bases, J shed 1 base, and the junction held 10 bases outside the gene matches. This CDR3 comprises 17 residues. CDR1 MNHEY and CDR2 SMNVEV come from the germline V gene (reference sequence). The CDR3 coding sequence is TGTGCCAGCATTCCCCCTAGACTAGCGGGAGGATCCTACGAGCAGTACTTC. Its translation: CASIPPRLAGGSYEQYF.

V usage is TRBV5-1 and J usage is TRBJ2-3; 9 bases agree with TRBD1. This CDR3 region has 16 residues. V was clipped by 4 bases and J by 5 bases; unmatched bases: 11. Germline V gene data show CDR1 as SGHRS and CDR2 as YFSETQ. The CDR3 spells CASSSPGQGFEDTQYF. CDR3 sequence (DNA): TGCGCCAGCAGCAGTCCGGGACAGGGATTCGAAGATACGCAGTATTTT.

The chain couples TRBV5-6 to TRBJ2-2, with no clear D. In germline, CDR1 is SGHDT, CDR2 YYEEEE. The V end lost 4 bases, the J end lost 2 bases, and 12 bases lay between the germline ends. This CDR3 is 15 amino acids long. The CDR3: CASSPSVVNTGELFF. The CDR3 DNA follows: TGTGCCAGCAGCCCTTCGGTAGTCAACACCGGGGAGCTGTTTTTT.

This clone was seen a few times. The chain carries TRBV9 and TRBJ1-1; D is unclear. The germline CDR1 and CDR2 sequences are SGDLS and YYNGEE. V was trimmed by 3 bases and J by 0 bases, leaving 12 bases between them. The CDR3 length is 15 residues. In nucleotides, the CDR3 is TGTGCCAGCAGCGCCCCAACAAGTATGAACACTGAAGCTTTCTTT. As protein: CASSAPTSMNTEAFF. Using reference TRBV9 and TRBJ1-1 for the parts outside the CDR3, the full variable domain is DSGVTQTPKHLITATGQRVTLRCSPRSGDLSVYWYQQSLDQGLQFLIQYYNGEERAKGNILERFSAQQFPDLHSELNLSSLELGDSALYFCASSAPTSMNTEAFFGQGTRLTVV.

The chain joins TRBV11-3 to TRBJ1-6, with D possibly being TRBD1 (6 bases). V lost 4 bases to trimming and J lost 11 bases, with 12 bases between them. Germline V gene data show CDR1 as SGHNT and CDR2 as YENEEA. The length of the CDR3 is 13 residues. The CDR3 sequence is CASSSLRDTPLHF. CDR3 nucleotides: TGTGCCAGCAGCTCGCTTAGGGACACACCCCTCCACTTT.

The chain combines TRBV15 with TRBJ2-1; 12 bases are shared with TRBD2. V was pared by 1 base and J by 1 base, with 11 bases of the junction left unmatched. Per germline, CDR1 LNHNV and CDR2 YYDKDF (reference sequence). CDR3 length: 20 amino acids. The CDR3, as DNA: TGTGCCACCAGCAGAGTCCCTAGCGGGAGGGTGGGGCTGTCCTACAATGAGCAGTTCTTC. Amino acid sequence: CATSRVPSGRVGLSYNEQFF.

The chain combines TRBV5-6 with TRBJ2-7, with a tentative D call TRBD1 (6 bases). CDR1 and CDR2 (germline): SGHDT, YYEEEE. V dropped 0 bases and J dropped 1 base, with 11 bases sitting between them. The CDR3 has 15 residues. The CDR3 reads CASSLEGQGSYEQYF. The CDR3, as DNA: TGTGCCAGCAGCTTGGAGGGACAAGGGTCCTACGAGCAGTACTTC. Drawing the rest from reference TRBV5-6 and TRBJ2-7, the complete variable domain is DAGVTQSPTHLIKTRGQQVTLRCSPKSGHDTVSWYQQALGQGPQFIFQYYEEEERQRGNFPDRFSGHQFPNYSSELNVNALLLGDSALYLCASSLEGQGSYEQYFGPGTRLTVT.

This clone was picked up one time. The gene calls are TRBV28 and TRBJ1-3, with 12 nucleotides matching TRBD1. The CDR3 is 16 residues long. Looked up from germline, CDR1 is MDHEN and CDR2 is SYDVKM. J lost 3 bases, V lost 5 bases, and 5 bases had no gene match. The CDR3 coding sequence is TGTGCCAGCAGTCCGGGACAGGGGGCAAGTGGAAACACCATATATTTT. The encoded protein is CASSPGQGASGNTIYF. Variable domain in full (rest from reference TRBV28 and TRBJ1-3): DVKVTQSSRYLVKRTGEKVFLECVQDMDHENMFWYRQDPGLGLRLIYFSYDVKMKEKGDIPEGYSVSREKKERFSLILESASTNQTSMYLCASSPGQGASGNTIYFGEGSWLTVV.

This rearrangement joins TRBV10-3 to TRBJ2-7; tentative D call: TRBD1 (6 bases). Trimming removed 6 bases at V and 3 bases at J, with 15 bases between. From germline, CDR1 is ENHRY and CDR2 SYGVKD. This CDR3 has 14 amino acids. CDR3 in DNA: TGTGCCATCAGGGAGGACTCACAGGGCTACGAGCAGTACTTC. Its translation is CAIREDSQGYEQYF.

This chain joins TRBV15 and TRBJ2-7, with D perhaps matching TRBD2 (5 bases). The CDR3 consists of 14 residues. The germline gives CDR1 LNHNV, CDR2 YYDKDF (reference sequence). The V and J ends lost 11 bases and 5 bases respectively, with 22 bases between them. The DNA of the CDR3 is TGTGCCGTCGGAGAGCGGACGCTCCTTGACGAGCAGTACTTC. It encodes CAVGERTLLDEQYF.

This CDR3 is CASSRSAGGITGELFF. In DNA, the CDR3 is TGTGCCAGCTCACGGTCCGCGGGGGGGATCACCGGGGAGCTGTTTTTT. The rearrangement links TRBV18 to TRBJ2-2; TRBD2 agrees at 9 bases. This CDR3 contains 16 residues. The germline V gene has CDR1 KGHSH and CDR2 LQKENI. V was pared by 4 bases and J by 4 bases, with 7 bases of the junction left unmatched.

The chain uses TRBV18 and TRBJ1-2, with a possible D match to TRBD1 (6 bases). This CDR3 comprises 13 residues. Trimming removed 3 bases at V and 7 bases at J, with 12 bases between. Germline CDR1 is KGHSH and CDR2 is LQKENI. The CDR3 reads CASSPVQGAGYTF. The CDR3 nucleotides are TGTGCCAGCTCACCGGTACAGGGCGCTGGCTACACCTTC. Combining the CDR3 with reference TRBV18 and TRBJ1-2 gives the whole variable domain NAGVMQNPRHLVRRRGQEARLRCSPMKGHSHVYWYRQLPEEGLKFMVYLQKENIIDESGMPKERFSAEFPKEGPSILRIQQVVRGDSAAYFCASSPVQGAGYTFGSGTRLTVV.

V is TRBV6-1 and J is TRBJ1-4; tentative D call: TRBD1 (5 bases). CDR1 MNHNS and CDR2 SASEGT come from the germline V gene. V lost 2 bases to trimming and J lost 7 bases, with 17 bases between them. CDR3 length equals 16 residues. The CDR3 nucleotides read TGTGCCAGCAGTGAATACGTGGGGGGGGTTGGTGAAAAACTGTTTTTT. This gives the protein CASSEYVGGVGEKLFF.

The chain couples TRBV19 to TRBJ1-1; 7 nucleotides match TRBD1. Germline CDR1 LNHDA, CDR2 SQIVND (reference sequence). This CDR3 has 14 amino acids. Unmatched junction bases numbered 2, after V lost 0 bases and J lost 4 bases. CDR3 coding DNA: TGTGCCAGTAGTATAGACCCAGGGGGCACTGAAGCTTTCTTT. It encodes CASSIDPGGTEAFF.

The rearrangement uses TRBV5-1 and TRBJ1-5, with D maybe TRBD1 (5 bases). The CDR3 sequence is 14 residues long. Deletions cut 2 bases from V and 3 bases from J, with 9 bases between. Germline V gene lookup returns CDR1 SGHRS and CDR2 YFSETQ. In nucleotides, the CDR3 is TGCGCCAGCAGCTTTGGGGGGGACAATCAGCCCCAGCATTTT. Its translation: CASSFGGDNQPQHF.

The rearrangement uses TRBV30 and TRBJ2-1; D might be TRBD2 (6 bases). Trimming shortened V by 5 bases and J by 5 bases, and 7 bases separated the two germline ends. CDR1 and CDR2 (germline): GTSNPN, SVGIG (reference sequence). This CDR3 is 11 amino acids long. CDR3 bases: TGTGCCTGGGGGGGGAACAATGAGCAGTTCTTC. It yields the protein CAWGGNNEQFF.

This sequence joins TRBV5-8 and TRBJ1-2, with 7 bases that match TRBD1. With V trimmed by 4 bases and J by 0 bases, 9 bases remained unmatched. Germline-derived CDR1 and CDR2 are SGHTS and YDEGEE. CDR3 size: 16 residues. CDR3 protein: CASSTGQRFSNYGYTF. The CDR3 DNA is TGTGCCAGCAGCACGGGACAGCGATTCTCTAACTATGGCTACACCTTC.